Each of the 28 T cell receptor beta chains below was sequenced from the same sample in a study of cytomegalovirus exposure and HLA in healthy donors. The PCR used 60 Vbeta and 13 Jbeta primers. The repertoire was sequenced with immunoSEQ multiplex PCR; TCRdb's copy has only in-frame clones and lacks some. The sample includes about 140,000 clones, about 80% of them seen just once. The sequencing sample was made of PBMCs. These receptor sequences come from a middle-aged woman in good health and CMV-seronegative.

The J gene is TRBJ2-3, the V gene TRBV6-5, with 12 bases identical to TRBD2. The trim removed 3 bases at V and 3 bases at J, leaving 1 base unmatched. Per the germline V gene, CDR1 is MNHEY and CDR2 is SVGAGI. The CDR3 has 15 residues. The CDR3 spells CASSYTSGRTDTQYF. CDR3 DNA sequence: TGTGCCAGCAGTTATACTAGCGGGAGGACAGATACGCAGTATTTT.

Only one count was recorded for this clone. CDR3 loop: CASRERGRGAFF. DNA for the CDR3: TGTGCCAGCAGAGAAAGGGGCCGGGGGGCTTTCTTT. The chain joins TRBV28 to TRBJ1-1; maybe TRBD1 (5 bases). The CDR3 consists of 12 residues. Germline V lookup: CDR1 MDHEN, CDR2 SYDVKM. The ends were cut back, 6 bases at V and 11 bases at J, with 16 bases in the middle.

This chain joins TRBV9 and TRBJ1-2; TRBD1 aligns across 11 bases. The length of the CDR3 is 16 residues. Germline CDR1 and CDR2: SGDLS and YYNGEE. Germline trimming cut 3 bases from V and 6 bases from J; bases unmatched to any gene: 10. In DNA form, the CDR3 reads TGTGCCAGCAGCGCTTCAACCGGACAGGGGGCTAATGGCTACACCTTC. Translation: CASSASTGQGANGYTF.

The chain links TRBV28 to TRBJ2-5, with D tentatively TRBD1 (5 bases). V gave up 6 bases and J gave up 3 bases, with 20 bases separating them. This CDR3 contains 16 residues. The germline V gene has CDR1 MDHEN and CDR2 SYDVKM. The CDR3 DNA is TGTGCCAGCAGGATGTTTGCGTCCAGGGTAAAAGAGACCCAGTACTTC. It encodes CASRMFASRVKETQYF. The variable domain in full, with the rest retrieved from reference TRBV28 and TRBJ2-5, is DVKVTQSSRYLVKRTGEKVFLECVQDMDHENMFWYRQDPGLGLRLIYFSYDVKMKEKGDIPEGYSVSREKKERFSLILESASTNQTSMYLCASRMFASRVKETQYFGPGTRLLVL.

This chain uses TRBV9 with TRBJ2-3; TRBD2 aligns across 7 bases. There are 14 residues in the CDR3. With 2 bases clipped from V and 3 bases from J, the junction kept 3 bases outside the gene matches. The germline V gene encodes CDR1 SGDLS and CDR2 YYNGEE. CDR3 amino acids: CASSVSSGTDTQYF. The CDR3, as DNA: TGTGCCAGCAGCGTCTCTAGCGGTACAGATACGCAGTATTTT.

This chain uses TRBV4-3 with TRBJ2-1; 14 nucleotides align to TRBD2. The CDR3 has 17 amino acids. V lost 4 bases to trimming and J lost 7 bases; unmatched junction nucleotides: 9. Germline-derived CDR1 and CDR2 are LGHNA and YSLEER. CDR3 in DNA: TGCGCCAGCAGCCGAGTCGGGACTAGCGGGAGTGGTAATGAGCAGTTCTTC. It is translated as CASSRVGTSGSGNEQFF.

The chain combines TRBV6-1 with TRBJ1-2; TRBD1 aligns across 8 bases. Per germline, CDR1 MNHNS and CDR2 SASEGT. Trimming at V came to 3 bases and at J to 0 bases, leaving 3 bases not matched to a gene. The CDR3 sequence is 15 residues long. CDR3 bases: TGTGCCAGCAGTGATTGGACAGGGCCTAACTATGGCTACACCTTC. Translated: CASSDWTGPNYGYTF.

In this sample, this clone turned up once. The chain employs TRBV6-5 and TRBJ2-4, with TRBD1 matching 8 bases. Germline trimming cut 6 bases from V and 7 bases from J; bases unmatched to any gene: 8. The germline V gene encodes CDR1 MNHEY and CDR2 SVGAGI. CDR3 length: 14 amino acids. DNA for the CDR3: TGTGCCAGCAGCCTACAGGGGGGTCGGAACATTCAGTACTTC. Encoded protein: CASSLQGGRNIQYF.

This clone was detected only a few times. The V and J genes are TRBV7-9 and TRBJ2-3, with D maybe TRBD2 (6 bases). Germline loops: CDR1 SEHNR, CDR2 FQNEAQ (reference sequence). The CDR3 length is 17 residues. V lost 5 bases, J lost 4 bases, and 22 bases lay in between. The CDR3 protein is CASSLRLTTASADTQYF. The CDR3 bases are TGTGCCAGCAGCCTACGACTCACGACCGCTAGCGCAGATACGCAGTATTTT.

This clone was found a few times. This sequence joins TRBV5-4 and TRBJ2-3, with D perhaps TRBD2 (5 bases). CDR1 and CDR2 from the germline V gene are SGHNT and YYREEE (reference sequence). The V end was cut by 3 bases, the J end by 2 bases, with 10 bases between. CDR3 length: 14 amino acids. CDR3 loop: CASSSRTSTDTQYF. The CDR3 DNA reads TGTGCCAGCAGCTCCAGGACTTCCACAGATACGCAGTATTTT.

This clone was found once. The gene calls are TRBV4-3 and TRBJ1-2; D is perhaps TRBD1 (5 bases). The CDR3 is 15 residues long. Germline V gene data show CDR1 as LGHNA and CDR2 as YSLEER. The ends were cut back, 0 bases at V and 4 bases at J, with 12 bases in the middle. CDR3 sequence: CASSQDAGPGYGYTF. As DNA, the CDR3 is TGCGCCAGCAGCCAAGATGCAGGGCCGGGCTATGGCTACACCTTC.

The rearrangement links TRBV7-9 to TRBJ1-1, with a possible D match to TRBD1 (6 bases). V lost 5 bases and J 1 base, leaving 8 bases between the germline ends. CDR1 is SEHNR, CDR2 FQNEAQ, per germline (reference sequence). The CDR3 runs to 13 residues. As DNA, the CDR3 is TGTGCCAGCAGCATGGGACAGAACACTGAAGCTTTCTTT. Residues: CASSMGQNTEAFF. Supplemented by reference TRBV7-9 and TRBJ1-1, the full variable domain reads DTGVSQNPRHKITKRGQNVTFRCDPISEHNRLYWYRQTLGQGPEFLTYFQNEAQLEKSRLLSDRFSAERPKGSFSTLEIQRTEQGDSAMYLCASSMGQNTEAFFGQGTRLTVV.

The chain links TRBV11-3 to TRBJ2-3; 8 bases map to TRBD2. Trimming cost V 1 base and J 1 base; bases outside gene matches: 1. The CDR3 sequence is 15 residues long. The germline V gene encodes CDR1 SGHNT and CDR2 YENEEA. The CDR3 spells CASSLAGGRTDTQYF. The CDR3 DNA sequence: TGTGCCAGCAGCTTAGCGGGAGGGCGCACAGATACGCAGTATTTT.

V is TRBV28 and J is TRBJ1-2; D gene uncertain. V dropped 5 bases and J dropped 8 bases, with 15 bases sitting between them. The CDR3 runs to 13 residues. The germline V gene has CDR1 MDHEN and CDR2 SYDVKM. The CDR3 sequence: CASSKPPLRGYTF. In nucleotides, the CDR3 is TGTGCCAGCAGTAAACCTCCTTTGAGAGGCTACACCTTC.

This clone has only one observation. DNA of the CDR3: TGTGCCAGCACAGATACAGGGAGAGGGAATCAGCCCCAGCATTTT. Translation: CASTDTGRGNQPQHF. The J gene is TRBJ1-5, the V gene TRBV2, with D perhaps TRBD1 (6 bases). CDR1 is SNHLY and CDR2 is FYNNEI in the germline V gene. Between the trimmed V and J ends, which lost 7 bases and 4 bases, there was a span of 17 bases. This CDR3 has 15 amino acids.

V is TRBV7-3 and J is TRBJ2-1, with 11 bases that match TRBD2. Germline CDR1 and CDR2: SGHTA and FQGTGA. The junction had 6 bases not matched to a gene; V was cut back by 4 bases and J by 4 bases. CDR3 length equals 16 residues. The CDR3 loop reads CASSYSGTSGYNEQFF. CDR3 coding DNA: TGTGCCAGCAGCTACTCCGGGACTAGCGGATACAATGAGCAGTTCTTC.

The J gene is TRBJ2-5, the V gene TRBV28, with D perhaps matching TRBD2 (6 bases). The CDR3 covers 21 residues. Deletions cut 0 bases from V and 3 bases from J, with 29 bases between. Germline assignment: CDR1 MDHEN and CDR2 SYDVKM. This CDR3 reads CASSLWGGVGEALSFKETQYF. The CDR3 DNA sequence: TGTGCCAGCAGTTTATGGGGCGGGGTCGGGGAGGCTCTCTCCTTCAAAGAGACCCAGTACTTC.

The V gene is TRBV5-4, the J gene TRBJ1-1; no firm D call. The CDR3 has 17 residues. Looked up from germline, CDR1 is SGHNT and CDR2 is YYREEE (reference sequence). Trimming cost V 0 bases and J 0 bases, with 15 bases left between them. The CDR3 region is CASSLGRLTSMNTEAFF. CDR3 DNA: TGTGCCAGCAGCTTGGGGAGGTTGACCTCTATGAACACTGAAGCTTTCTTT.

The CDR3 is CASSLVANQLNEQFF. CDR3 bases: TGTGCCAGCAGCTTGGTCGCTAATCAACTCAATGAGCAGTTCTTC. The J gene is TRBJ2-1, the V gene TRBV5-4; D unresolved. The CDR3 is 15 residues long. Germline values: CDR1 SGHNT, CDR2 YYREEE (reference sequence). Between the trimmed V and J ends, which lost 0 bases and 6 bases, there was a span of 13 bases.

The chain has TRBV7-2 and TRBJ2-7; D is possibly TRBD2 (5 bases). V dropped 1 base and J dropped 8 bases, with 27 bases sitting between them. This CDR3 is 18 amino acids long. The germline CDR1 and CDR2 sequences are SGHTA and FQGNSA. The CDR3 nucleotides read TGTGCCAGCAGCTTAGGTCTCCCTTCAGGAGGCCTCAGGAGCAAGCAGTACTTC. This encodes CASSLGLPSGGLRSKQYF.

The rearrangement uses TRBV27 and TRBJ1-2; D call uncertain. CDR1 is MNHEY and CDR2 is SMNVEV in the germline V gene (reference sequence). Trimming removed 2 bases at V and 8 bases at J, with 12 bases between. This CDR3 is 13 amino acids long. As DNA, the CDR3 is TGTGCCAGCAGTTTAACGGCGGCCGTAGGCTACACCTTC. Encoded protein: CASSLTAAVGYTF.

The chain couples TRBV27 to TRBJ1-1; D might be TRBD1 (5 bases). The CDR3 contains 14 residues. V was clipped by 2 bases and J by 3 bases, with 10 bases between them. CDR1 is MNHEY and CDR2 is SMNVEV in the germline V gene (reference sequence). This CDR3 is CASSLAGWDTEAFF. Written as DNA, the CDR3 is TGTGCCAGCAGTTTAGCAGGGTGGGACACTGAAGCTTTCTTT.

CDR3 DNA: TGTGCCAGCAGCTCCCGGGACAGAGAGACCCAGTACTTC. This codes for CASSSRDRETQYF. V gene TRBV7-9 combines with J gene TRBJ2-5; 7 bases agree with TRBD1. The CDR3 is 13 residues long. J was trimmed by 4 bases and V by 4 bases; bases with no gene match: 3. The V gene's germline CDR1 is SEHNR and CDR2 FQNEAQ (reference sequence). The variable domain in full, completed from reference TRBV7-9 and TRBJ2-5, reads DTGVSQNPRHKITKRGQNVTFRCDPISEHNRLYWYRQTLGQGPEFLTYFQNEAQLEKSRLLSDRFSAERPKGSFSTLEIQRTEQGDSAMYLCASSSRDRETQYFGPGTRLLVL.

In this sample, this clone turned up a few times. The V and J genes are TRBV7-2 and TRBJ1-1, with TRBD1 identical over 9 bases. Losses at the gene ends were 3 bases for V and 6 bases for J; bases not matched to a gene: 5. The CDR3 is 14 residues long. Germline assignment: CDR1 SGHTA and CDR2 FQGNSA. The CDR3 nucleotides are TGTGCCAGCAGCTTCGGGACAGGGACGGCTGAAGCTTTCTTT. It yields the protein CASSFGTGTAEAFF.

The V call is TRBV28, the J call TRBJ2-2; D not certain. This CDR3 comprises 15 residues. Germline loops: CDR1 MDHEN, CDR2 SYDVKM. V lost 4 bases, J lost 2 bases, and 11 bases lay in between. The CDR3 loop reads CASSSLPSNTGELFF. CDR3 coding DNA: TGTGCCAGCAGTTCGCTCCCGAGCAACACCGGGGAGCTGTTTTTT.

CDR3 nucleotide sequence: TGTGCCAGCAGGGACGGGACAGGGGTGGTCGAGCAGTACTTC. Amino acids: CASRDGTGVVEQYF. The genes are TRBV6-6 and TRBJ2-7, with TRBD1 matching 10 bases. V shed 6 bases, J shed 6 bases, and the junction held 8 bases outside the gene matches. Germline V CDR1 and CDR2: MNHNY, SVGAGI (reference sequence). The CDR3 runs 14 residues.

The chain has TRBV28 and TRBJ2-7, with no clear D. Germline V gene lookup returns CDR1 MDHEN and CDR2 SYDVKM. CDR3 size: 13 residues. Trimming took 5 bases from V and 5 from J, leaving 13 bases between them. The CDR3 sequence is CASSLGFVHEQYF. CDR3 nucleotide sequence: TGTGCCAGCAGTCTCGGTTTTGTCCACGAGCAGTACTTC.

The sample holds many counts of this clone. The CDR3: CASSLTPDRGHYEQYF. The CDR3 nucleotides read TGTGCCAGCAGCTTAACTCCGGACAGGGGGCACTACGAGCAGTACTTC. The chain combines TRBV7-9 with TRBJ2-7; TRBD1 matches at 11 bases. Germline-derived CDR1 and CDR2 are SEHNR and FQNEAQ (reference sequence). V gave up 2 bases and J gave up 3 bases; unmatched junction bases: 6. The CDR3 length is 16 residues.